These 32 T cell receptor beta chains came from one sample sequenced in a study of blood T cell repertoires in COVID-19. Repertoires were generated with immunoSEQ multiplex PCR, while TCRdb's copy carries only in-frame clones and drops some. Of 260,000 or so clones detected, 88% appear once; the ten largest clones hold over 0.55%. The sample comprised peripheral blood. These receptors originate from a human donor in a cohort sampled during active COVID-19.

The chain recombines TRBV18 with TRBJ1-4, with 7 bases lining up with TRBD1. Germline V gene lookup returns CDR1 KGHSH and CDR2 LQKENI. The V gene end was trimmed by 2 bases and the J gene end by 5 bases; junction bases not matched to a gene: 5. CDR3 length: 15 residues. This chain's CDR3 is CASSPVLDRNEKLFF. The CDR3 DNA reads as TGTGCCAGCTCACCAGTCTTGGACAGGAATGAAAAACTGTTTTTT.

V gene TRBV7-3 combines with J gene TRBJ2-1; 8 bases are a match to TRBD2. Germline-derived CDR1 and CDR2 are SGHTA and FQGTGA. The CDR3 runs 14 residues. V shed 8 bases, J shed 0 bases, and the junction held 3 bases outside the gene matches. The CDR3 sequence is CASARGVSYNEQFF. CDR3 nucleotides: TGTGCCAGCGCGCGGGGGGTCTCCTACAATGAGCAGTTCTTC.

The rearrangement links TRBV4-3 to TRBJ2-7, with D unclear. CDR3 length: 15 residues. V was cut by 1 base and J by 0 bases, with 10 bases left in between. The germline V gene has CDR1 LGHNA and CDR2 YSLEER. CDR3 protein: CASSQGTAASYEQYF. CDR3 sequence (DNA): TGCGCCAGCAGCCAAGGCACAGCCGCCTCCTACGAGCAGTACTTC.

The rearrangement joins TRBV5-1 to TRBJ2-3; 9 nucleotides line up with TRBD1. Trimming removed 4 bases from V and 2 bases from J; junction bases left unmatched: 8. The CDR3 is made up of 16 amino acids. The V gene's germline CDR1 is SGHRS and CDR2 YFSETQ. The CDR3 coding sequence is TGCGCCAGCAGCCAAGGGACAGGGTTATTCACAGATACGCAGTATTTT. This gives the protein CASSQGTGLFTDTQYF.

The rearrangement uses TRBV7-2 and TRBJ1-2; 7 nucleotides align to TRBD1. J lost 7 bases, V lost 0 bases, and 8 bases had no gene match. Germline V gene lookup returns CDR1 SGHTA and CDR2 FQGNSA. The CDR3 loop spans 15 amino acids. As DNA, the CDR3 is TGTGCCAGCAGCTTAGCAATGGACAGGCCGCGTGGCTACACCTTC. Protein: CASSLAMDRPRGYTF.

The CDR3 reads CASSTGQGDTYEQYF. CDR3 coding DNA: TGTGCCAGCAGTACCGGACAGGGGGACACCTACGAGCAGTACTTC. V usage is TRBV6-5 and J usage is TRBJ2-7, with 10 bases that match TRBD1. This CDR3 comprises 15 residues. The ends lost 5 bases at V and 2 bases at J; junction bases unmatched: 6. Germline-derived CDR1 and CDR2 are MNHEY and SVGAGI.

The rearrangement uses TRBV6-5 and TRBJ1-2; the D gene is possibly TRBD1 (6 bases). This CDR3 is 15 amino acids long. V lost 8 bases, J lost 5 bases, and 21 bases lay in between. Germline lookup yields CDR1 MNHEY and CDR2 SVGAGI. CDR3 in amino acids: CASWDIGGELYGYTF. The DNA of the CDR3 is TGTGCCAGCTGGGACATAGGGGGAGAGCTATATGGCTACACCTTC.

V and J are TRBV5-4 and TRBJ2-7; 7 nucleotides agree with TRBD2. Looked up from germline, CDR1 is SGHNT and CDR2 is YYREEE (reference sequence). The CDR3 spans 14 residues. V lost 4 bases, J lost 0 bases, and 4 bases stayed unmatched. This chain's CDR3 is CASSPQRGSYEQYF. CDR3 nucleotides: TGTGCCAGCAGCCCGCAGCGGGGCTCCTACGAGCAGTACTTC.

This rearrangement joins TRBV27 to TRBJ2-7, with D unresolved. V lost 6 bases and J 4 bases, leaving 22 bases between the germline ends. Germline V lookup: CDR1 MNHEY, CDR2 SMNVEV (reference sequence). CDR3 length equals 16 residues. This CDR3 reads CASSSPGRRANYEQYF. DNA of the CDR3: TGTGCCAGCAGCTCCCCGGGTCGCCGCGCAAATTACGAGCAGTACTTC.

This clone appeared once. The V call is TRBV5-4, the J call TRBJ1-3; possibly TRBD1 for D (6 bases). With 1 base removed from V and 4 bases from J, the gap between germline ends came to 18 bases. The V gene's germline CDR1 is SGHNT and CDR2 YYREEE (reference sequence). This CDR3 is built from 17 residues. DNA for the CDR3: TGTGCCAGCAGCTTGTACACAGGGTATGGATCGGGAAACACCATATATTTT. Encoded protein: CASSLYTGYGSGNTIYF.

The CDR3, as DNA: TGTGCCAGCAGCTTCACTCCTCCTTCCTACGAGCAGTACTTC. Amino acids: CASSFTPPSYEQYF. The rearrangement joins TRBV7-2 to TRBJ2-7; D not resolved. This CDR3 is built from 14 residues. Trimming removed 3 bases from V and 1 base from J, with 10 bases in between. In germline, CDR1 is SGHTA, CDR2 FQGNSA.

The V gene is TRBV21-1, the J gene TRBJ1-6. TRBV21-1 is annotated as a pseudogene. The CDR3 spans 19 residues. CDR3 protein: CASSKAQGVGVREDSPLHF. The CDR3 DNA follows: TGTGCCAGCAGCAAAGCGCAAGGTGTCGGGGTGCGTGAAGATTCACCCCTCCACTTT.

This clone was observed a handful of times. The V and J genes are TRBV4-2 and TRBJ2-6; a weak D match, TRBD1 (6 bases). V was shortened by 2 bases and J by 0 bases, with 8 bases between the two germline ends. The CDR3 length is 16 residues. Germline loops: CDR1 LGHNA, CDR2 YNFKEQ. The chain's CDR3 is CASSQSGASGANVLTF. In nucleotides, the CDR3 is TGTGCCAGCAGCCAATCAGGGGCCTCTGGGGCCAACGTCCTGACTTTC.

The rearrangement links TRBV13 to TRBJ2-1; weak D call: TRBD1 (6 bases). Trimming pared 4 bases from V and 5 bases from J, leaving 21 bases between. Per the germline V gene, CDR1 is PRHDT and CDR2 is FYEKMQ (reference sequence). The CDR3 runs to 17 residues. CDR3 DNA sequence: TGTGCCAGCAGCTCGCTCAAATTGGGGGCGCGGGACAATGAGCAGTTCTTC. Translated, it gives CASSSLKLGARDNEQFF.

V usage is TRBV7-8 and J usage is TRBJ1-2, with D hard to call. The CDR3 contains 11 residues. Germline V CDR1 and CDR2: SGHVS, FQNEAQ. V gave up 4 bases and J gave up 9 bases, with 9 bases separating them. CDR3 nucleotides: TGTGCCAGCAGCTCCCGGGGTCGCTACACCTTC. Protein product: CASSSRGRYTF.

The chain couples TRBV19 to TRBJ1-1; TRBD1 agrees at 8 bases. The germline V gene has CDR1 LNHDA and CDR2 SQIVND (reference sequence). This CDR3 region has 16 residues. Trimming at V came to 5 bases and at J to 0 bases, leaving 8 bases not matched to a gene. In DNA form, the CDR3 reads TGTGCCAGTAGTCCCCGGACAGGGACCCTGAACACTGAAGCTTTCTTT. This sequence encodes CASSPRTGTLNTEAFF.

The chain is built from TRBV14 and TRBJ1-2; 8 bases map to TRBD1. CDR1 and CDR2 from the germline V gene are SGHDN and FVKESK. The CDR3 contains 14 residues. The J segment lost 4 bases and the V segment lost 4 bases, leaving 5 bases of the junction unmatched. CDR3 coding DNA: TGTGCCAGCAGCCCAGGGGGCGCGGGCTATGGCTACACCTTC. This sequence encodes CASSPGGAGYGYTF.

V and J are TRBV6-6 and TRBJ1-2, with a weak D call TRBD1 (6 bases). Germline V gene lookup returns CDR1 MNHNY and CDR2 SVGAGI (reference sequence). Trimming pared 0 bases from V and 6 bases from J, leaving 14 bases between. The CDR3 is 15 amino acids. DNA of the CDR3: TGTGCCAGCAGTTACTCGACAGGACCGAAAAATGGCTACACCTTC. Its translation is CASSYSTGPKNGYTF.

The CDR3 protein is CASSDGGGDGYTF. The CDR3 region has the DNA TGTGCCAGCAGTGATGGTGGAGGGGACGGCTACACCTTC. V gene TRBV2 combines with J gene TRBJ1-2; perhaps TRBD1 as D (5 bases). Trimming took off 3 bases at V and 8 bases at J, with 13 bases between the two ends. Per the germline V gene, CDR1 is SNHLY and CDR2 is FYNNEI. This CDR3 is 13 amino acids long.

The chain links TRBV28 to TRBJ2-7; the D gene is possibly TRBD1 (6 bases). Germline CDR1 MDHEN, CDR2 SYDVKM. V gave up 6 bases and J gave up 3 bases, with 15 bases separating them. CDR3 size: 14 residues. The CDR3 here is CASRRPGVYYEQYF. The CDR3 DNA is TGTGCCAGCAGACGGCCAGGGGTTTACTACGAGCAGTACTTC.

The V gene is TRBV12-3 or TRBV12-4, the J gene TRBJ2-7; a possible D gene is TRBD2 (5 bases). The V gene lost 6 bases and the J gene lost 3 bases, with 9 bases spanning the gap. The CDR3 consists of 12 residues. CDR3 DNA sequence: TGTGCCAGCAGGTTTCGGGGCTACGAGCAGTACTTC. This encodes CASRFRGYEQYF.

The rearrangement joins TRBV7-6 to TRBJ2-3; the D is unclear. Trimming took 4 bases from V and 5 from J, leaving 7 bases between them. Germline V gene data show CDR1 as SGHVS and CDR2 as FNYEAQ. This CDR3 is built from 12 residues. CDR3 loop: CASSYNRDTQYF. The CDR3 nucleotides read TGTGCCAGCAGCTATAACAGAGATACGCAGTATTTT.

CDR3 residues: CASSLTSSTNNEQFF. The CDR3, as DNA: TGTGCCAGCAGCTTAACTTCCTCGACTAACAATGAGCAGTTCTTC. The chain links TRBV7-3 to TRBJ2-1; D is perhaps TRBD2 (5 bases). This CDR3 is built from 15 residues. Germline CDR1 and CDR2: SGHTA and FQGTGA. Trimming pared 0 bases from V and 5 bases from J, leaving 11 bases between.

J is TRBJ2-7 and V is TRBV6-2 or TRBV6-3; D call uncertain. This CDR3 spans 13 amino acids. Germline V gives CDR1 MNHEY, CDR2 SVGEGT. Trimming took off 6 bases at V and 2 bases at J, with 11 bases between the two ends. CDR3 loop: CASSHLSAYEQYF. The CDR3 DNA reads TGTGCCAGCAGCCACCTATCGGCCTACGAGCAGTACTTC.

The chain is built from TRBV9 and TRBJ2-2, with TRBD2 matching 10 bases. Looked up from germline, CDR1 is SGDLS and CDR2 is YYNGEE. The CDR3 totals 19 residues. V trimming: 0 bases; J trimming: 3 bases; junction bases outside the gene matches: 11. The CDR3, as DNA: TGTGCCAGCAGCGTAGATATGAGCGGGGGGGCTCGTGACACCGGGGAGCTGTTTTTT. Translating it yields CASSVDMSGGARDTGELFF.

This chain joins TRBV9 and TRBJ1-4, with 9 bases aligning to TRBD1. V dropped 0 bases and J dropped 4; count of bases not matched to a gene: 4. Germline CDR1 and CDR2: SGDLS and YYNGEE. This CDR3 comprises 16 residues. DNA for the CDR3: TGTGCCAGCAGCGTAGGGCCGGGACAGGGTAATGAAAAACTGTTTTTT. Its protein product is CASSVGPGQGNEKLFF.

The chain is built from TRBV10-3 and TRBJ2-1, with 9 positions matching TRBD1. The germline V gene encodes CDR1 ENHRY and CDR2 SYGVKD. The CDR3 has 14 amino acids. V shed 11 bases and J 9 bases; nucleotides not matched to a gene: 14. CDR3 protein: CAVETGTGPGEQFF. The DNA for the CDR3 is TGTGCCGTAGAAACCGGGACAGGGCCTGGTGAGCAGTTCTTC.

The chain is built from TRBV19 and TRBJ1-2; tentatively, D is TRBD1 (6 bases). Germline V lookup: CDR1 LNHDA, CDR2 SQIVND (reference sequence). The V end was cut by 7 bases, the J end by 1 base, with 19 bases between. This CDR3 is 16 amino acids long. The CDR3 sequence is CASTDSPEYINYGYTF. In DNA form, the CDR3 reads TGTGCCAGTACGGACAGCCCCGAATATATTAACTATGGCTACACCTTC.

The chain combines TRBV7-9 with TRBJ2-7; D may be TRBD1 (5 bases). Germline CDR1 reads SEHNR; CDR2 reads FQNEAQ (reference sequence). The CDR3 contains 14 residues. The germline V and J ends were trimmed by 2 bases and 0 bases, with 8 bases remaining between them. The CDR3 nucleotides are TGTGCCAGCAGCTTAAGACAGAGCTCCTACGAGCAGTACTTC. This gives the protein CASSLRQSSYEQYF.

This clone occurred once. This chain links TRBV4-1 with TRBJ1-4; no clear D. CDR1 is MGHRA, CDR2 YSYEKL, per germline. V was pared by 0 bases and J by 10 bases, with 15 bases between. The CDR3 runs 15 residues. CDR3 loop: CASSQDHSRQRKLFF. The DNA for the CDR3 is TGCGCCAGCAGCCAAGATCACAGCCGGCAGAGAAAACTGTTTTTT.

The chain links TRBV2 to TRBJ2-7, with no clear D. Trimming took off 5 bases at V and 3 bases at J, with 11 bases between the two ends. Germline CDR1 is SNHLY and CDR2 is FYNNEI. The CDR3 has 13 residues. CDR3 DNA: TGTGCCAGCAGTACCTACTTCGACTACGAGCAGTACTTC. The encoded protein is CASSTYFDYEQYF.

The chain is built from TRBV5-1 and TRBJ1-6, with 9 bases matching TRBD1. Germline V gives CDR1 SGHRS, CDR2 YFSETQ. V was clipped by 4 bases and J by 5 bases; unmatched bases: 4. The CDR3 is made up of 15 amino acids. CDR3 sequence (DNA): TGCGCCAGCAGCGGCAGGACAGGGGATAATTCACCCCTCCACTTT. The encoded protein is CASSGRTGDNSPLHF.